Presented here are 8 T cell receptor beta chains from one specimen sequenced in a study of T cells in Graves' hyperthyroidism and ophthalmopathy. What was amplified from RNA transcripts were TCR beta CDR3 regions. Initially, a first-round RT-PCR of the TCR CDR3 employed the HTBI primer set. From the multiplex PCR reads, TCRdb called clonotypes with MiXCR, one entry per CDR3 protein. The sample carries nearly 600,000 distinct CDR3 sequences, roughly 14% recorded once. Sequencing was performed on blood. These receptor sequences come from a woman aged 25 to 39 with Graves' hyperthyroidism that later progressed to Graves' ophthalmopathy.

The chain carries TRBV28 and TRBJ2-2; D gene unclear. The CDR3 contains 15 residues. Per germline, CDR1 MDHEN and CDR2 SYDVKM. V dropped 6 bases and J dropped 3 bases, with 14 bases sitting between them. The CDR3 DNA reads TGTGCCAGCAGCAAATCCCTCCCGCACACCGGGGAGCTGTTTTTT. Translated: CASSKSLPHTGELFF.

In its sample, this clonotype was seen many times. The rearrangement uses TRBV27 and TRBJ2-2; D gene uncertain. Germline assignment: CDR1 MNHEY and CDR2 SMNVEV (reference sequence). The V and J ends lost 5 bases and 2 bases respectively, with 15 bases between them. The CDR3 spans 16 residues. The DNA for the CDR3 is TGTGCCAGCAGTCCCCTGATAGGCACCAACACCGGGGAGCTGTTTTTT. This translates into CASSPLIGTNTGELFF.

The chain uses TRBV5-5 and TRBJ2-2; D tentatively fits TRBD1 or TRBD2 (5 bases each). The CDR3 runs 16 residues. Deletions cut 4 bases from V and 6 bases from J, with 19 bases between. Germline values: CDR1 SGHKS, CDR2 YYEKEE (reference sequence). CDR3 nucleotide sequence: TGTGCCAGCAGCCCGAGGACATCCACTAGGGCCGGGGAGCTGTTTTTT. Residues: CASSPRTSTRAGELFF.

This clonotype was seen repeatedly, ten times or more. In DNA, the CDR3 is TGTGCCAGCAGTCTTTGGGAGGCTTCACCCCTCCACTTT. It codes for CASSLWEASPLHF. This rearrangement joins TRBV12-3 or TRBV12-4 to TRBJ1-6; D gene unclear. Trimming left V 5 bases short and J 9 bases short, with 11 bases between. This CDR3 spans 13 amino acids.

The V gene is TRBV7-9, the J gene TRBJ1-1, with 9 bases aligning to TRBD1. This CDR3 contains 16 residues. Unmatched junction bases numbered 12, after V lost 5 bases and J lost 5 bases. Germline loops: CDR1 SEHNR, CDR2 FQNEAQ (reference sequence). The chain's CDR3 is CASSPPSGTGSTEAFF. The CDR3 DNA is TGTGCCAGCAGCCCACCATCCGGGACAGGGAGTACTGAAGCTTTCTTT.

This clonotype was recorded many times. The DNA for the CDR3 is TGTGCCAGCAGTCGGGACACCTATTCCTACGAGCAGTACTTC. Translating it yields CASSRDTYSYEQYF. The chain carries TRBV11-1 and TRBJ2-7; TRBD1 might be the D (6 bases). In germline, CDR1 is SGHAT, CDR2 FQDESV (reference sequence). Trimming pared 6 bases from V and 1 base from J, leaving 13 bases between. CDR3 size: 14 residues.

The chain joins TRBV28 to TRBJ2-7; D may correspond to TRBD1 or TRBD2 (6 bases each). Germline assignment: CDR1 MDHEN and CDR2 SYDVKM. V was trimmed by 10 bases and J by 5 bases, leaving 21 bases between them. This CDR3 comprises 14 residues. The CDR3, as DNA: TGTGCCACCGACGAAGGGCGCGGGGACAACGAGCAGTACTTC. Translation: CATDEGRGDNEQYF.

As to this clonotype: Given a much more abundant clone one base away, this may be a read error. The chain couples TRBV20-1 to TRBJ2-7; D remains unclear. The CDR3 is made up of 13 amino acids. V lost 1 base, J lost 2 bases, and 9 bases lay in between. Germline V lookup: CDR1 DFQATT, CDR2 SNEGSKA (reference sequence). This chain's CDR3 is CSARGHGAYEQYF. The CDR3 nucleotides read TGCAGTGCTAGAGGGCATGGAGCCTACGAGCAGTACTTC.